These 14 T cell receptor beta chains were sequenced from one sample in a study of CXCR3-negative and CXCR3-positive naive CD8 T cells. It was by 5' RACE with UMI labels that the TRB cDNA libraries were prepared. TCRdb reprocessed the 5' RACE reads, keeping one entry per CDR3 protein, no DNA. Here the sample table reports over 55,000 distinct CDR3 sequences. The specimen sequenced was memory CD8+ T cells from blood. The receptor set was obtained from a human donor in good health. Some clones in this sample may be carry-over from other donors' samples.

The genes are TRBV29-1 and TRBJ2-4. Germline V gene data show CDR1 as SQVTM and CDR2 as ANQGSEA. This CDR3 comprises 12 residues. The CDR3 spells CSVEGYLNIQYF.

V gene TRBV29-1 combines with J gene TRBJ2-7; TCRdb picks TRBD2, but there is no DNA to check that call. The germline V gene encodes CDR1 SQVTM and CDR2 ANQGSEA. This CDR3 is 13 amino acids long. CDR3 in amino acids: CSVEGQEDYEQYF.

V gene TRBV7-2 combines with J gene TRBJ2-7; TCRdb's D call of TRBD1 is untestable without DNA. In germline, CDR1 is SGHTA, CDR2 FQGNSA. This CDR3 contains 16 residues. CDR3 sequence reads: CASSLEGTGGAYEQYF.

The V call is TRBV6-1, the J call TRBJ2-1; TCRdb designates TRBD1, a call that cannot be tested without DNA. There are 13 residues in the CDR3. Germline assignment: CDR1 MNHNS and CDR2 SASEGT. The chain's CDR3 is CASSGDTYNEQFF.

The chain has TRBV12-3 or TRBV12-4 and TRBJ2-1; TCRdb designates TRBD2, a call that cannot be tested without DNA. This CDR3 has 16 amino acids. The CDR3 here is CASNSGQRGAYNEQFF.

The rearrangement joins TRBV28 to TRBJ2-3; TCRdb returns TRBD1, unconfirmable since there is no DNA. CDR1 is MDHEN, CDR2 SYDVKM, per germline. The CDR3 is 15 residues long. CDR3: CASSAPRGGTDTQYF.

This rearrangement joins TRBV4-2 to TRBJ2-7. The germline V gene encodes CDR1 LGHNA and CDR2 YNFKEQ. CDR3 length: 16 amino acids. The CDR3 spells CASSQDLETSPHEQYF.

This chain uses TRBV29-1 with TRBJ2-5. Germline CDR1 reads SQVTM; CDR2 reads ANQGSEA. The CDR3 totals 12 residues. Here the CDR3 reads CSVESGSGTQYF.

V usage is TRBV7-3 and J usage is TRBJ2-1; TCRdb lists TRBD2, though no DNA is available to test this call. Per the germline V gene, CDR1 is SGHTA and CDR2 is FQGTGA. There are 15 residues in the CDR3. CDR3 protein: CASSQGTSGYNEQFF.

V and J are TRBV4-1 and TRBJ2-2; TCRdb's assignment of TRBD1 cannot be checked, as there is no DNA. The CDR3 has 15 amino acids. Looked up from germline, CDR1 is MGHRA and CDR2 is YSYEKL. This CDR3 is CASGPGQGFTGELFF.

This chain joins TRBV7-9 and TRBJ1-1. Germline lookup yields CDR1 SEHNR and CDR2 FQNEAQ (reference sequence). The CDR3 is 12 amino acids. The CDR3 sequence: CASSLDDTEAFF.

This rearrangement joins TRBV27 to TRBJ2-7. Germline V gene data show CDR1 as MNHEY and CDR2 as SMNVEV (reference sequence). The CDR3 totals 14 residues. The CDR3 here is CASSPRPAGDEQYF.

This chain joins TRBV15 and TRBJ1-2; TCRdb gives TRBD1 as the D gene, but with no DNA this cannot be confirmed. The CDR3 loop spans 17 amino acids. Germline V gene sequence: CDR1 LNHNV, CDR2 YYDKDF (reference sequence). CDR3 amino acids: CATSRVPGRIANYGYTF.

V and J are TRBV5-5 and TRBJ2-1; TCRdb calls TRBD2, which cannot be checked without DNA. This CDR3 spans 14 amino acids. Looked up from germline, CDR1 is SGHKS and CDR2 is YYEKEE (reference sequence). CDR3 loop: CASSLIGGVEEQFF.